This TCR beta chain was identified during a study of cytomegalovirus exposure and HLA in healthy donors. Trimming took off 0 bases at V and 7 bases at J, with 32 bases between the two ends. CDR1 and CDR2 from the germline V gene are SGHRS and YFSETQ. CDR3 length equals 21 residues. 13 Jbeta primers and 60 Vbeta primers were used for the PCR. Assay: immunoSEQ multiplex PCR; the TCRdb copy retains only in-frame clones and omits some. The sample totals 65,000 to 85,000 clones; its top ten clones hold 1.4% to 1.5%. Sequenced sample: PBMCs. The TCR sequence derives from a woman aged 60-75 years in good health and CMV-seronegative. The genes are TRBV5-1 and TRBJ2-1; D is perhaps TRBD2 (6 bases). The CDR3 protein is CASSLGLISGAVGSGRNEQFF. The CDR3, as DNA: TGCGCCAGCAGCTTGGGCCTTATTTCCGGCGCGGTCGGCTCTGGGAGGAATGAGCAGTTCTTC.